Below are 29 T cell receptor beta chains sequenced from a single sample in a study of shared clonotypes between healthy human individuals. Sequencing was performed with immunoSEQ multiplex PCR; in TCRdb, only in-frame clones are kept and a portion is missing. This sample yields some 690,000 clones, of which roughly 87% are seen a single time; 34% belongs to the top ten. Input material: memory CD8+ T cells from PBMCs. As to subset: CD45RO+ cells pooled with CCR7-negative TemRA cells. Source of these receptors: a young man in good health. Some clones in this sample may be carry-over from other donors' samples.

The count of this clone is one. This chain joins TRBV9 and TRBJ2-3; TRBD2 matches 9 bases. The CDR3 length is 16 residues. CDR1 is SGDLS, CDR2 YYNGEE, per germline. With V trimmed by 3 bases and J by 5 bases, 10 bases remained unmatched. CDR3 DNA: TGTGCCAGCAGCGCCGGGACTAGCCTCACGGGAGATACGCAGTATTTT. Translated: CASSAGTSLTGDTQYF.

This clone has just a few counts. This sequence joins TRBV28 and TRBJ2-5; 9 nucleotides agree with TRBD1. V shed 4 bases and J 11 bases; nucleotides not matched to a gene: 14. The CDR3 is 15 residues long. Per the germline V gene, CDR1 is MDHEN and CDR2 is SYDVKM. The CDR3 DNA is TGTGCCAGCAGTTCACCGGGACAGGGTGCGAGGGAGCAGTACTTC. This gives the protein CASSSPGQGAREQYF.

CDR3 bases: TGCGCCAGCAGCCAGGTATTGCAGGGGCTAAGCCCTGAAGCTTTCTTT. Translated: CASSQVLQGLSPEAFF. J is TRBJ1-1 and V is TRBV4-1, with D possibly matching TRBD1 (6 bases). Germline CDR1 MGHRA, CDR2 YSYEKL. This CDR3 is built from 16 residues. The V and J ends lost 3 bases and 6 bases respectively, with 20 bases between them.

Details on this clone: The junction differs from germline at one of its ends, possibly a read error. The chain couples TRBV9 to TRBJ1-1; no reliable D call. Germline-derived CDR1 and CDR2 are SGDLS and YYNGEE. This CDR3 spans 14 amino acids. CDR3 residues: CATSVVSQNTEAFF. For the CDR3, the DNA is TGTGCCACCAGCGTAGTGTCCCAGAACACTGAAGCTTTCTTT. The full variable domain, rest sourced from reference TRBV9 and TRBJ1-1, is DSGVTQTPKHLITATGQRVTLRCSPRSGDLSVYWYQQSLDQGLQFLIQYYNGEERAKGNILERFSAQQFPDLHSELNLSSLELGDSALYFCATSVVSQNTEAFFGQGTRLTVV.

This clone was counted only a few times. The chain is built from TRBV6-5 and TRBJ1-5; D gene ambiguous. The V end lost 7 bases, the J end lost 0 bases, and 13 bases lay between the germline ends. Germline V gene lookup returns CDR1 MNHEY and CDR2 SVGAGI. CDR3 length equals 15 residues. The CDR3 DNA is TGTGCCAGCAAGCCTGGCGCAGGTAGCAATCAGCCCCAGCATTTT. Its protein product is CASKPGAGSNQPQHF.

This clone was detected only once. J is TRBJ1-5 and V is TRBV5-1, with a possible D match to TRBD1 (5 bases). V gave up 2 bases and J gave up 6 bases, with 12 bases separating them. CDR3 length: 14 residues. The germline CDR1 and CDR2 sequences are SGHRS and YFSETQ. The CDR3 loop reads CASSLTYGGQPQHF. CDR3 nucleotide sequence: TGCGCCAGCAGCTTAACCTACGGGGGTCAGCCCCAGCATTTT. The whole variable domain, filled in from reference TRBV5-1 and TRBJ1-5, reads KAGVTQTPRYLIKTRGQQVTLSCSPISGHRSVSWYQQTPGQGLQFLFEYFSETQRNKGNFPGRFSGRQFSNSRSEMNVSTLELGDSALYLCASSLTYGGQPQHFGDGTRLSIL.

This rearrangement joins TRBV7-2 to TRBJ2-7; 11 bases match TRBD2. The CDR3 sequence is 16 residues long. The germline CDR1 and CDR2 sequences are SGHTA and FQGNSA. The V segment lost 1 base and the J segment 3 bases; nucleotides outside the gene matches: 5. The CDR3 DNA follows: TGTGCCAGCAGCTTAGGAGGGGGACTAGCGGACTACGAGCAGTACTTC. Translation: CASSLGGGLADYEQYF.

The chain is built from TRBV14 and TRBJ2-7, with 8 bases matching TRBD2. This CDR3 comprises 16 residues. V shed 4 bases, J shed 4 bases, and the junction held 12 bases outside the gene matches. Germline values: CDR1 SGHDN, CDR2 FVKESK. The CDR3 here is CASSPWGSGALYEQYF. CDR3 sequence (DNA): TGTGCCAGCAGCCCGTGGGGTAGCGGGGCGTTGTACGAGCAGTACTTC. Supplemented by reference TRBV14 and TRBJ2-7, the full variable domain reads EAGVTQFPSHSVIEKGQTVTLRCDPISGHDNLYWYRRVMGKEIKFLLHFVKESKQDESGMPNNRFLAERTGGTYSTLKVQPAELEDSGVYFCASSPWGSGALYEQYFGPGTRLTVT.

V usage is TRBV7-2 and J usage is TRBJ1-5, with D perhaps matching TRBD1 (6 bases). Trimming stripped 4 bases from V and 7 bases from J, with 17 bases between. The germline V gene encodes CDR1 SGHTA and CDR2 FQGNSA. The CDR3 contains 15 residues. CDR3 residues: CASSSTGGGWQPQHF. CDR3 nucleotides: TGTGCCAGCAGCTCAACCGGGGGGGGCTGGCAGCCCCAGCATTTT.

This chain joins TRBV5-4 and TRBJ1-1; D is undetermined. V gave up 5 bases and J gave up 3 bases, with 8 bases separating them. The CDR3 runs to 12 residues. CDR1 is SGHNT, CDR2 YYREEE, per germline (reference sequence). Here the CDR3 DNA reads TGTGCCAGCAGTCACGGTGACACTGAAGCTTTCTTT. Translated, it gives CASSHGDTEAFF.

V and J are TRBV25-1 and TRBJ2-7; the D gene is possibly TRBD2 (5 bases). Germline V gene lookup returns CDR1 MGHDK and CDR2 SYGVNS. The V and J ends lost 3 bases and 2 bases respectively, with 11 bases between them. The CDR3 loop spans 14 amino acids. The CDR3 coding sequence is TGTGCCAGCAGTGACCTAGGAGGCCCCTACGAGCAGTACTTC. Amino acids: CASSDLGGPYEQYF.

This clone was recorded a few times. The genes are TRBV6-5 and TRBJ1-2; D possibly corresponds to TRBD1 (6 bases). The CDR3 length is 13 residues. V lost 5 bases and J lost 4, with 11 bases in between. Germline CDR1 and CDR2: MNHEY and SVGAGI. The CDR3 DNA sequence: TGTGCCAGCAGTACAGGGTCTACCTATGGCTACACCTTC. Translated: CASSTGSTYGYTF.

This chain links TRBV7-2 with TRBJ2-7; D call uncertain. Germline CDR1 is SGHTA and CDR2 is FQGNSA. The CDR3 sequence is 15 residues long. V dropped 1 base and J dropped 2 bases, with 12 bases sitting between them. This chain's CDR3 is CASSLVGSLPYEQYF. CDR3 bases: TGTGCCAGCAGCTTAGTAGGTAGCCTTCCCTACGAGCAGTACTTC.

This rearrangement joins TRBV15 to TRBJ1-5; D remains unclear. Trimming took 8 bases from V and 4 from J, leaving 18 bases between them. CDR1 is LNHNV and CDR2 is YYDKDF in the germline V gene (reference sequence). CDR3 size: 15 residues. The DNA of the CDR3 is TGTGCCACCGCCGGACCGGGCGGGGTAAATCAGCCCCAGCATTTT. Translated: CATAGPGGVNQPQHF.

V gene TRBV4-3 combines with J gene TRBJ2-3; 11 positions match TRBD2. CDR3 size: 16 residues. The ends lost 0 bases at V and 5 bases at J; junction bases unmatched: 4. The germline V gene encodes CDR1 LGHNA and CDR2 YSLEER. The CDR3 sequence: CASSQEVGLAGDTQYF. The CDR3 region has the DNA TGCGCCAGCAGCCAAGAGGTCGGACTAGCGGGAGATACGCAGTATTTT.

Concerning this clone: This specimen includes other DNA sequences encoding the same CDR3. The chain is built from TRBV6-4 and TRBJ2-6, with D uncertain. Germline-derived CDR1 and CDR2 are MRHNA and SNTAGT. The V gene lost 2 bases and the J gene lost 3 bases, with 5 bases spanning the gap. This CDR3 is built from 14 residues. The CDR3 DNA reads as TGTGCCAGCAGTGACAGGGATGGGGCCAACGTCCTGACTTTC. It yields the protein CASSDRDGANVLTF.

This clone was recorded only once. The chain links TRBV21-1 to TRBJ2-5; the table's D gene call, TRBD1, was not cross checked with the DNA. TRBV21-1 has pseudogene status. The length of the CDR3 is 15 residues. CDR3: CASSKEGQGKETQYF. The CDR3 DNA follows: TGTGCCAGCAGCAAAGAGGGACAGGGAAAAGAGACCCAGTACTTC.

This clone was seen a single time. The rearrangement uses TRBV6-5 and TRBJ2-7, with D possibly TRBD1 on 5 matching bases. CDR1 is MNHEY and CDR2 is SVGAGI in the germline V gene. V was pared by 2 bases and J by 2 bases, with 13 bases between. The CDR3 totals 15 residues. For the CDR3, the DNA is TGTGCCAGCAGTTACCTCCAGGGTCCCGCCTACGAGCAGTACTTC. It translates to CASSYLQGPAYEQYF.

The chain combines TRBV6-1 with TRBJ1-1, with D possibly being TRBD1 (6 bases). This CDR3 contains 11 residues. Trimming took off 6 bases at V and 8 bases at J, with 10 bases between the two ends. CDR1 is MNHNS, CDR2 SASEGT, per germline. This chain's CDR3 is CASRVQGEAFF. CDR3 nucleotides: TGTGCCAGCAGGGTACAGGGAGAAGCTTTCTTT.

The chain combines TRBV7-2 with TRBJ2-7, with no clear D. Germline assignment: CDR1 SGHTA and CDR2 FQGNSA. The CDR3 length is 12 residues. Trimming shortened V by 5 bases and J by 9 bases, and 14 bases separated the two germline ends. As DNA, the CDR3 is TGTGCCAGCAGCCCAAATGGCTGGGGGCAGTACTTC. Its protein product is CASSPNGWGQYF.

This clone was observed once. Additional DNA sequences in this sample encode the identical CDR3. This chain connects TRBV6-1 to TRBJ2-7, with unresolved D. Per the germline V gene, CDR1 is MNHNS and CDR2 is SASEGT. V lost 2 bases, J lost 1 base, and 6 bases lay in between. This CDR3 has 13 amino acids. CDR3 sequence reads: CASSENPSYEQYF. Written as DNA, the CDR3 is TGTGCCAGCAGTGAAAACCCGTCCTACGAGCAGTACTTC.

The chain employs TRBV10-1 and TRBJ2-1; 9 bases align to TRBD2. V dropped 8 bases and J dropped 4; count of bases not matched to a gene: 12. From germline, CDR1 is WNHNN and CDR2 SYGVQD (reference sequence). This CDR3 contains 16 residues. This chain's CDR3 is CASSVGSSGSYNEQFF. The CDR3 nucleotides are TGCGCCAGCTCGGTGGGAAGTAGCGGGAGTTACAATGAGCAGTTCTTC.

The CDR3 region is CAIRDTYEQYF. In DNA form, the CDR3 reads TGTGCCATCAGGGACACCTACGAGCAGTACTTC. The chain recombines TRBV10-3 with TRBJ2-7; D is perhaps TRBD1 (5 bases). CDR1 is ENHRY, CDR2 SYGVKD, per germline. The CDR3 runs 11 residues. V lost 6 bases to trimming and J lost 2 bases, with 5 bases between them.

This clone showed up many times. V usage is TRBV4-3 and J usage is TRBJ1-5; 7 bases are a match to TRBD1. V was pared by 4 bases and J by 3 bases, with 9 bases of the junction left unmatched. The CDR3 extends over 16 amino acids. Germline lookup yields CDR1 LGHNA and CDR2 YSLEER. The CDR3 coding sequence is TGCGCCAGCAGCCGCCATACAGGGGACCTCAATCAGCCCCAGCATTTT. Translated: CASSRHTGDLNQPQHF.

The chain carries TRBV27 and TRBJ2-7; D not resolved. V lost 3 bases and J 3 bases, leaving 18 bases between the germline ends. Germline CDR1 reads MNHEY; CDR2 reads SMNVEV (reference sequence). This CDR3 comprises 16 residues. CDR3 sequence (DNA): TGTGCCAGCAGTTTGCAGAGCCCTAATTTAGGCTACGAGCAGTACTTC. This encodes CASSLQSPNLGYEQYF.

This clone was observed at least ten times. The sample has other DNA sequences that encode this CDR3 too. The J gene is TRBJ2-1, the V gene TRBV10-3; TRBD2 agrees at 7 bases. J gave up 3 bases and V 0 bases, and 5 bases lay outside the gene matches. Germline V gene lookup returns CDR1 ENHRY and CDR2 SYGVKD. The CDR3 contains 16 residues. Here the CDR3 reads CAISESMAGDYNEQFF. The CDR3 bases are TGTGCCATCAGTGAGTCTATGGCGGGGGACTACAATGAGCAGTTCTTC.

This chain joins TRBV7-2 and TRBJ2-3; tentative D call: TRBD1 (6 bases). V was clipped by 1 base and J by 7 bases, with 15 bases between them. CDR1 and CDR2 (germline): SGHTA, FQGNSA. The CDR3 has 15 amino acids. The CDR3 loop is CASSLVGQGRNTQYF. The DNA for the CDR3 is TGTGCCAGCAGCTTAGTCGGGCAGGGGCGAAATACGCAGTATTTT.

The chain employs TRBV27 and TRBJ2-5; TRBD1 matches at 9 bases. Germline assignment: CDR1 MNHEY and CDR2 SMNVEV (reference sequence). V dropped 5 bases and J dropped 5; count of bases not matched to a gene: 12. This CDR3 comprises 16 residues. The CDR3 sequence is CASSPMKGQGLETQYF. DNA of the CDR3: TGTGCCAGCAGTCCAATGAAGGGACAGGGTTTGGAGACCCAGTACTTC.

With respect to this clone: Other DNA sequences in this sample translate to the same CDR3. The rearrangement uses TRBV13 and TRBJ2-7, with TRBD2 identical over 13 bases. The CDR3 extends over 15 amino acids. J was trimmed by 3 bases and V by 5 bases; bases with no gene match: 4. The V gene's germline CDR1 is PRHDT and CDR2 FYEKMQ (reference sequence). The CDR3 DNA reads TGTGCCAGCAGCCCGGGACTAGCGGGAAGCTACGAGCAGTACTTC. It codes for CASSPGLAGSYEQYF.